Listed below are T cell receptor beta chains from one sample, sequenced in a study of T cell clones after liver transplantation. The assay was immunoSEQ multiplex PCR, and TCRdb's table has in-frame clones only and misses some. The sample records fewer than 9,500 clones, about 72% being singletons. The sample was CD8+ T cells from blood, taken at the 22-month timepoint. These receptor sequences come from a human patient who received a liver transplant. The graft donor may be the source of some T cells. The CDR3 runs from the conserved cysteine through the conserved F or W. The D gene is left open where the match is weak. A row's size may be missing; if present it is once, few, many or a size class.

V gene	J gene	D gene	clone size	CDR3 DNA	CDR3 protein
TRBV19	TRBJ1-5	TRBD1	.	TGTGCCAGTAGTATAATGGTGGGACAGGGGGCCCATCAGCCCCAGCATTTT	CASSIMVGQGAHQPQHF
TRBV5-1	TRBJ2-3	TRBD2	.	TGCGCCAGCAGCTTGTTGGGCGGGGGGGCGACAGATACGCAGTATTTT	CASSLLGGGATDTQYF
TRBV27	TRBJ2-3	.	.	TGTGCCAGCAGTTTAGGAGGGGCTGGCACAGATACGCAGTATTTT	CASSLGGAGTDTQYF
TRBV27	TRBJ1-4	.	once	TGTGCCAGCAGCCGAACAGGGAGCGGGGTGGGAACTAATGAAAAACTGTTTTTT	CASSRTGSGVGTNEKLFF
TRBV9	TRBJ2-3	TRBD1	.	TGTGCCCGCCGCGCCGGGGGGATGACAGGGGGACCTAGCACAGATACGCAGTATTTT	CARRAGGMTGGPSTDTQYF
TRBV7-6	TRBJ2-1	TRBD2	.	TGTGCCAGCGCAGTAGCGGGGGGTTACAATGAGCAGTTCTTC	CASAVAGGYNEQFF
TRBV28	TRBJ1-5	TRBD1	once	TGTGCCAGCAGGAACTTTCGGGACAGGGGTCAGCCCCAGCATTTT	CASRNFRDRGQPQHF
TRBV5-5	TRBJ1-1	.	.	TGTGCCAGCAGCTCCCGACAGTCTCGGGATTGGAACACTGAAGCTTTCTTT	CASSSRQSRDWNTEAFF
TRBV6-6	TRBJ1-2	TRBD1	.	TGTGCCAGCAGTTTCGGACAGGGAGCGGACTATGGCTACACCTTC	CASSFGQGADYGYTF
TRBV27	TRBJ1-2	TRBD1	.	TGTGCCAGCAGACTAGGGGGCGACTATGGCTACACCTTC	CASRLGGDYGYTF
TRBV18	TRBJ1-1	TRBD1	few	TGTGCCAGCTCCCAAAAATTGGACAGGGGCCCTGAAGCTTTCTTT	CASSQKLDRGPEAFF
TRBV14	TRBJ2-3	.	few	TGTGCCAGCAGCCAAGTGGGCGGGACGGCAGATACGCAGTATTTT	CASSQVGGTADTQYF
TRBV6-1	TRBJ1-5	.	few	TGTGCCACCCACAGGGATAGCAATCAGCCCCAGCATTTT	CATHRDSNQPQHF
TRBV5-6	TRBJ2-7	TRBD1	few	TGTGCCAGCAGCTTCCGGGACAGGAGCTCCTACGAGCAGTACTTC	CASSFRDRSSYEQYF
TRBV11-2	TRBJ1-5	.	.	TGTGCCAGCAGCTATAGCAATCAGCCCCAGCATTTT	CASSYSNQPQHF
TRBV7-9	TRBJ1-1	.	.	TGTGCCAGCAGCTCGAACACGAAAGTTGAAGCTTTCTTT	CASSSNTKVEAFF
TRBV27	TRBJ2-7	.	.	TGTGCCAGCAGTTTAGGATCCGGGGAGTACGAGCAGTACTTC	CASSLGSGEYEQYF
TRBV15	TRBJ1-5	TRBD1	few	TGTGCCACCAGCAGAGATAGGGGGCCCAATCAGCCCCAGCATTTT	CATSRDRGPNQPQHF
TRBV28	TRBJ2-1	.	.	TGTGCCAGCAGTTCCGAGACCAATACAGACACGGGTGGGCAGTTCTTC	CASSSETNTDTGGQFF
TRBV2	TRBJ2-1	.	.	TGTGCCAGCAGTGTGGGTTACAATGAGCAGTTCTTC	CASSVGYNEQFF
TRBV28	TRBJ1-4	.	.	TGTGCCAGCAGTCCCCCCCAGGGTAGTGGAGAAAAACTGTTTTTT	CASSPPQGSGEKLFF
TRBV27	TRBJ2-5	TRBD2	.	TGTGCCAGCGCAGAGCCGGGACTAGCGGGCCCCAATCGCGAGACCCAGTACTTC	CASAEPGLAGPNRETQYF
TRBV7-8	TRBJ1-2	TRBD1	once	TGTGCCAGCAGCTTGGGACAGGGCGGCTATGGCTACACCTTC	CASSLGQGGYGYTF
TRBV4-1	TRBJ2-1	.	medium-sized	TGCGCCAGCAGCCAGCCCGGGACTGTTCTCAATGAGCAGTTCTTC	CASSQPGTVLNEQFF
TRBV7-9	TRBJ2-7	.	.	TGTGCCAGCAGCTTAGGCAGTGCCAGCTCCTACGAGCAGTACTTC	CASSLGSASSYEQYF
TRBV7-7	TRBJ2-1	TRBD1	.	TGTGCCAGCAGCCTGGGACAGAACAATGAGCAGTTCTTC	CASSLGQNNEQFF
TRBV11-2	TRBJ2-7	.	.	TGTGCCAGCAGCCTCGTGTACGGGACCCCCGAGCAGTACTTC	CASSLVYGTPEQYF
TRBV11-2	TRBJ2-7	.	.	TGTGCCAGCAGCTTAGGTGGAAACTACGAGCAGTACTTC	CASSLGGNYEQYF